The TCR beta chain described here comes from a study of shared clonotypes between healthy human individuals. There are 16 residues in the CDR3. Per the germline V gene, CDR1 is MGHRA and CDR2 is YSYEKL. J was trimmed by 4 bases and V by 1 base; bases with no gene match: 9. Only in-frame clones appear in the TCRdb table, and some are missing; sequencing was by immunoSEQ multiplex PCR. The data contain 90,000 to 100,000 clones, about half of them seen just once; the ten biggest clones take up roughly 15%. On this clone: A much larger clone differs by one base, so this may be a read error.

The sequence was obtained from a woman aged 40 to 50 in good health. Some clones in this sample may be carry-over from other donors' samples. Material: PBMCs. The chain recombines TRBV4-1 with TRBJ1-1; TRBD1 matches at 7 bases. The CDR3 loop reads CASSQGGLTGVTEAFF. As DNA, the CDR3 is TGCGCCAGCAGCCAAGGAGGGTTAACAGGGGTCACTGAAGCTTTCTTT.